Listed below are T cell receptor beta chains from one sample, sequenced in a study of blood T cell repertoires in COVID-19. The method was immunoSEQ multiplex PCR; TCRdb's version includes in-frame clones alone and lacks a portion of them. This sample has 20,000 or so clones, with around 86% found just once. Sample: peripheral blood. The receptor set was obtained from a man between 65 and 85 years old with acute or convalescent COVID-19. CDR3s include the opening cysteine and the closing phenylalanine or tryptophan.

J gene: TRBJ1-4
V gene: TRBV5-1
CDR3 protein: CASSRGLAAEKLFF

J gene: TRBJ1-2
V gene: TRBV19
CDR3 protein: CASSIMQLTGYGYTF

J gene: TRBJ1-2
V gene: TRBV5-6
CDR3 protein: CASSPGQGAILYGGYTF

J gene: TRBJ2-1
V gene: TRBV4-1
CDR3 protein: CASSQELAGGPKQFF

J gene: TRBJ1-5
V gene: TRBV5-8
CDR3 protein: CASSLVLSNQPQHF

J gene: TRBJ1-1
V gene: TRBV6-5
CDR3 protein: CASSRTGINTEAFF

J gene: TRBJ1-2
V gene: TRBV5-1
CDR3 protein: CASSFRQGASYTF

J gene: TRBJ2-7
V gene: TRBV6-2/TRBV6-3
CDR3 protein: CASSSAGTGYYEQYF

J gene: TRBJ2-2
V gene: TRBV5-1
CDR3 protein: CASSRVSLTSGGELFF

J gene: TRBJ2-7
V gene: TRBV29-1
CDR3 protein: CSVEAGQSRQGYSYEQYF

J gene: TRBJ1-2
V gene: TRBV4-1
CDR3 protein: CASSQGHRGNYGYTF

J gene: TRBJ2-1
V gene: TRBV5-5
CDR3 protein: CASSAGLANNEQFF

J gene: TRBJ1-1
V gene: TRBV5-4
CDR3 protein: CATFRQGNTEAFF

J gene: TRBJ1-1
V gene: TRBV6-5
CDR3 protein: CASHNEAEAFF

J gene: TRBJ1-5
V gene: TRBV9
CDR3 protein: CASSADRGNQPQHF

J gene: TRBJ2-7
V gene: TRBV6-2/TRBV6-3
CDR3 protein: CASSYLPDRREQYF

J gene: TRBJ2-1
V gene: TRBV19
CDR3 protein: CASISRDRADEQFF